This T cell receptor (beta chain) was sequenced for a study of cytomegalovirus exposure and HLA in healthy donors. Findings of the study overall: Researchers left out some V segments, among them TRBV6-2 and TRBV6-3, as indistinguishable. Reports indicated that the classifier achieved high specificity and sensitivity in diagnosing cytomegalovirus status. Most CMV-associated TCR beta chains appeared HLA-restricted in a later analysis.

PCR used 60 Vbeta primers and 13 Jbeta primers. Generated by immunoSEQ multiplex PCR, the TCRdb table keeps only in-frame clones and is missing some. This sample carries about 150,000 clones, about four fifths of them seen once, and the ten largest clones take approximately 2.4%. With respect to this clone: The antigen remains unidentified.

V shed 0 bases, J shed 10 bases, and the junction held 17 bases outside the gene matches. The V gene's germline CDR1 is SGHRS and CDR2 YFSETQ. The CDR3 sequence is 18 residues long. The rearrangement joins TRBV5-1 to TRBJ2-1; 9 bases fit TRBD2. The sequenced material came from PBMCs. The sequence came from a male donor in good health and CMV-seronegative. The CDR3 nucleotides are TGCGCCAGCAGCTTGGCCCTCGGAGCGGGAGGATCACAAGGGGAGCAGTTCTTC. As protein: CASSLALGAGGSQGEQFF.